This T cell receptor beta chain was sequenced for a study of blood T cells in healthy people across ages. This clonotype was counted a few times. The CDR3 has 13 residues. V lost 2 bases, J lost 5 bases, and 12 bases lay in between. The V gene's germline CDR1 is SQVTM and CDR2 ANQGSEA. The use of a sample-barcoded 5' primer and a J-beta primer mix characterized a second PCR of about 7 to 12 cycles. TCRdb re-called the 5' RACE reads with MiXCR, one entry per CDR3 protein. This table holds fewer than 2,000,000 distinct CDR3 sequences, 30% to 35% found once. Sequenced: blood. V usage is TRBV29-1 and J usage is TRBJ1-2, with D perhaps matching TRBD1 (5 bases). The clonotype originates from a woman aged 25-40 years in good health. The CDR3 protein is CSVEPRRGYGYTF. CDR3 DNA sequence: TGCAGCGTTGAACCGAGAAGGGGATATGGCTACACCTTC.